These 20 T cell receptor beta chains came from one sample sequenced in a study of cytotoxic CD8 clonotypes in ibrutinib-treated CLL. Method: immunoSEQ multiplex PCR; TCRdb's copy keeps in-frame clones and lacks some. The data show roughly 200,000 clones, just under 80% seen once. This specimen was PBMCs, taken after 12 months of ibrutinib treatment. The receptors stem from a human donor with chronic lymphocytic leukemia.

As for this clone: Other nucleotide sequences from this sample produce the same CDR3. CDR3 residues: CASSAIDRGTFF. As DNA, the CDR3 is TGTGCCAGCAGTGCCATCGACAGGGGCACTTTCTTT. This chain uses TRBV27 with TRBJ1-1; TRBD1 aligns across 8 bases. The length of the CDR3 is 12 residues. J lost 12 bases, V lost 5 bases, and 8 bases had no gene match. CDR1 is MNHEY and CDR2 is SMNVEV in the germline V gene (reference sequence).

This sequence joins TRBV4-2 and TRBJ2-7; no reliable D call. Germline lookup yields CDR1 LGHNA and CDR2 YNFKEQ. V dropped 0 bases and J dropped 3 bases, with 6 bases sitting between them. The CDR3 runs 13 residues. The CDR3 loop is CASSQDDSYEQYF. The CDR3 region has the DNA TGTGCCAGCAGCCAAGACGATAGCTACGAGCAGTACTTC.

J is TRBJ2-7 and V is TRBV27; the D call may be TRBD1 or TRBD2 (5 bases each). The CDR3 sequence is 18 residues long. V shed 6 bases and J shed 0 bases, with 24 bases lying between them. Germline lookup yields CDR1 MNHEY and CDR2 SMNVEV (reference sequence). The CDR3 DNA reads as TGTGCCAGCAGGTCCGGCTGGGGAGTGCGGCAGGGCTCCTACGAGCAGTACTTC. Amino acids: CASRSGWGVRQGSYEQYF.

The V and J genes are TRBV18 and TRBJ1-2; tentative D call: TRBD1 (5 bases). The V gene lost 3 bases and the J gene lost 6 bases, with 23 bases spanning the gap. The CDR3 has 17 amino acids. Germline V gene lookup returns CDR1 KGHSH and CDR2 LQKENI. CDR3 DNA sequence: TGTGCCAGCTCACCGCCCCCTTCTGCGGGGGACGAAGATGGCTACACCTTC. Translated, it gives CASSPPPSAGDEDGYTF.

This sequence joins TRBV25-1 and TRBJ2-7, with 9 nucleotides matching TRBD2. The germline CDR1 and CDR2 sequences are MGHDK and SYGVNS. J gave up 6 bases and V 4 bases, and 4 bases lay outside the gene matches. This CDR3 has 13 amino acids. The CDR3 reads CASSGRGGGEQYF. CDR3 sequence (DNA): TGTGCCAGCAGTGGGCGCGGGGGGGGCGAGCAGTACTTC.

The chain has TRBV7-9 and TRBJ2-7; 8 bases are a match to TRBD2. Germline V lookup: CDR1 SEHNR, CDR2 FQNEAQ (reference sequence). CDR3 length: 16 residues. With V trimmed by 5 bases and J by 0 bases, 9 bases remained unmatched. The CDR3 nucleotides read TGTGCCAGCAGCGAGGTAGCGGGGATGAGCTCCTACGAGCAGTACTTC. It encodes CASSEVAGMSSYEQYF.

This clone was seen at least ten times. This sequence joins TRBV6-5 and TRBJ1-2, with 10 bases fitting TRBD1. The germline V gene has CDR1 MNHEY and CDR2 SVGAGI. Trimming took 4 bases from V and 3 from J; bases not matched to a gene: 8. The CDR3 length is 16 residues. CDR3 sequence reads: CASSSGQGLRYYGYTF. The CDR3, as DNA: TGTGCCAGCAGTTCGGGACAGGGGCTGAGGTACTATGGCTACACCTTC.

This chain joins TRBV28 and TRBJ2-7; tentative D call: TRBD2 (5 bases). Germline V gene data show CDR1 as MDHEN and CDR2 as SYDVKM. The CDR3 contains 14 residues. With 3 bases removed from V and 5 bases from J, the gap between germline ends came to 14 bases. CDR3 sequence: CASSFGVLNHEQYF. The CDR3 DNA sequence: TGTGCCAGCAGTTTCGGGGTTCTTAATCACGAGCAGTACTTC.

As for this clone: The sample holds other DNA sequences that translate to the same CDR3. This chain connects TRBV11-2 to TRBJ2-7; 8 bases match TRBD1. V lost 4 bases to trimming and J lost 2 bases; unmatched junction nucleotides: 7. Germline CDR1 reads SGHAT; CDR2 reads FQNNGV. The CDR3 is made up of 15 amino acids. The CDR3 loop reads CASSSYRGLAYEQYF. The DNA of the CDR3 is TGTGCCAGCAGCTCCTACAGGGGGTTAGCCTACGAGCAGTACTTC.

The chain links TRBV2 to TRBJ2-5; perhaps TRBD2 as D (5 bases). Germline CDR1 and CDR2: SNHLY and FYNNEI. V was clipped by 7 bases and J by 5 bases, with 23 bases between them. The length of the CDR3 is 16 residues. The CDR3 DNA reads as TGTGCCAGCAAGAGGGCCTGGCTACTAGGCCGGGAGACCCAGTACTTC. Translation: CASKRAWLLGRETQYF. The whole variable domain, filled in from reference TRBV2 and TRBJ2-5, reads EPEVTQTPSHQVTQMGQEVILRCVPISNHLYFYWYRQILGQKVEFLVSFYNNEISEKSEIFDDQFSVERPDGSNFTLKIRSTKLEDSAMYFCASKRAWLLGRETQYFGPGTRLLVL.

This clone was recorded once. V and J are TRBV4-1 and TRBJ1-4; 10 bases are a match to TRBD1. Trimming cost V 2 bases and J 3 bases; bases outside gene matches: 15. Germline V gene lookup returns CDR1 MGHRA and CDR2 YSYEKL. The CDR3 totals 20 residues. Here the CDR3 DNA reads TGCGCCAGCAGCCAACAACAGCCGGGACAGGGGTTTTTAGCTAATGAAAAACTGTTTTTT. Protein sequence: CASSQQQPGQGFLANEKLFF.

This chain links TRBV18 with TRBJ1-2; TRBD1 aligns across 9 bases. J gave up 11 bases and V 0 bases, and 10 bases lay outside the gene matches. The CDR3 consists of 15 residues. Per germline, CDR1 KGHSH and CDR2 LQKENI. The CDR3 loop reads CASSPPSGQGVSYTF. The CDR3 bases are TGTGCCAGCTCACCACCGTCGGGACAGGGCGTGAGTTACACCTTC.

The DNA of the CDR3 is TGCGCCAGCAGCTTTAGTGGACAGGGGAATCAGCCCCAGCATTTT. Protein: CASSFSGQGNQPQHF. This chain joins TRBV5-1 and TRBJ1-5; 9 bases map to TRBD1. This CDR3 has 15 residues. V gave up 2 bases and J gave up 4 bases; unmatched junction bases: 4. Germline values: CDR1 SGHRS, CDR2 YFSETQ.

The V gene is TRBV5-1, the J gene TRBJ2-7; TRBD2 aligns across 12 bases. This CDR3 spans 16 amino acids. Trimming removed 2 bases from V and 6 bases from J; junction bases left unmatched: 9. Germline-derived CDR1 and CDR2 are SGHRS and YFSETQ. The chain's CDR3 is CASSFLLAGGSGEQYF. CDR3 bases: TGCGCCAGCAGCTTCTTGCTAGCGGGAGGGTCGGGCGAGCAGTACTTC.

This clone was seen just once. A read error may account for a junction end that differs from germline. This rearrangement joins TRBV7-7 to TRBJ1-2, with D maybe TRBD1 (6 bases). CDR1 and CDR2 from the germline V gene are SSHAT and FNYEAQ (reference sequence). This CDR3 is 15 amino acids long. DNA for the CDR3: TGTGCTAGCAGCTTAGGCGCAGGGGCGAACTATGGCTACACCTTC. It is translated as CASSLGAGANYGYTF.

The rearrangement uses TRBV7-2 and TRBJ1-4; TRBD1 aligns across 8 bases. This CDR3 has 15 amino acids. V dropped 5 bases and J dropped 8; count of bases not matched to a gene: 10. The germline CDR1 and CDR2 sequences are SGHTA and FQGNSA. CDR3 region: CASSPQSRQGEKLFF. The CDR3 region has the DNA TGTGCCAGCAGCCCCCAAAGTAGACAGGGGGAAAAACTGTTTTTT.

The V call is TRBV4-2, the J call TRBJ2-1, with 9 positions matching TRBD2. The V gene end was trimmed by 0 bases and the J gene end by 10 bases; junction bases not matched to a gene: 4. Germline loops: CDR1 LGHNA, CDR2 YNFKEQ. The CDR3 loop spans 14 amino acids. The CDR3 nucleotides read TGTGCCAGCAGCCAAGATATCACTAGCGGGGAGCAGTTCTTC. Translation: CASSQDITSGEQFF.

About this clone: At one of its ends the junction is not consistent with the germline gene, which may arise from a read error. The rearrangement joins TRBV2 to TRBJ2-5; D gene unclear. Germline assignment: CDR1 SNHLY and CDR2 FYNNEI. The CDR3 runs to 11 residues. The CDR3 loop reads CASRYQESQYF. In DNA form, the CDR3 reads TGTGCCAGCAGGTACCAAGAGTCCCAGTACTTC.

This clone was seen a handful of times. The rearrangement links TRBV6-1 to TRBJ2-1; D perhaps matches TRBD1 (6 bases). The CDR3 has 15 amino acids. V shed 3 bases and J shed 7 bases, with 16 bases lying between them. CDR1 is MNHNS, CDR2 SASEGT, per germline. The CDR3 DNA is TGTGCCAGCAGTGATGTACAGGGAACGGTGAATGAGCAGTTCTTC. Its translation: CASSDVQGTVNEQFF.

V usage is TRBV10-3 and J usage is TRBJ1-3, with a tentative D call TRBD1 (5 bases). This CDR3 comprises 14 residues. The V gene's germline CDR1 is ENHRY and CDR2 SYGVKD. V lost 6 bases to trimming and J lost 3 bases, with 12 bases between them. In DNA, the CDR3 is TGTGCCATCAGCAATCAGGGAGGTGGAAACACCATATATTTT. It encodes CAISNQGGGNTIYF.